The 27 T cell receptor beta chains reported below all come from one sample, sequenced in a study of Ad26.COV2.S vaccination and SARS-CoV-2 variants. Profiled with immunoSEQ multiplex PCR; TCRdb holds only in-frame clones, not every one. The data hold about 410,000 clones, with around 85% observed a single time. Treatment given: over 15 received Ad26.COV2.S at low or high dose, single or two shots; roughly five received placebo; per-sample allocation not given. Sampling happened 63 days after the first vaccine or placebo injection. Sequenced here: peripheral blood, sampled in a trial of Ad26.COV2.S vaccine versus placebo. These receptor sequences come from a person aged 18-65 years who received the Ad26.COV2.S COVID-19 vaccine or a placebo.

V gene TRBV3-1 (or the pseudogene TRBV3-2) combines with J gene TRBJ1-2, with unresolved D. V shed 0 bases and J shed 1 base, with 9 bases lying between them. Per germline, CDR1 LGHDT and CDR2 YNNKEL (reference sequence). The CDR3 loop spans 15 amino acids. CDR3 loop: CASSQDPSDNYGYTF. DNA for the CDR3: TGTGCCAGCAGCCAAGATCCTTCAGATAACTATGGCTACACCTTC.

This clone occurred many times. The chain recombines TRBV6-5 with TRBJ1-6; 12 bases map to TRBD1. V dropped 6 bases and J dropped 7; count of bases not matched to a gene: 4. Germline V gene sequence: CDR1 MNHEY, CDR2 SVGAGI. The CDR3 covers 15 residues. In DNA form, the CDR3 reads TGTGCCAGCAGCCTCGGGACAGGGGGCAATTCACCCCTCCACTTT. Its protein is CASSLGTGGNSPLHF.

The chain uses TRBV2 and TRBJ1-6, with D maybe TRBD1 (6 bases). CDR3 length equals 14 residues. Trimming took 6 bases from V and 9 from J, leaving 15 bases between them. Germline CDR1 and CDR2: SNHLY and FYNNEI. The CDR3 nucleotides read TGTGCCAGCAGGGCCGGGGGGCGCGGTTCACCCCTCCACTTT. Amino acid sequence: CASRAGGRGSPLHF.

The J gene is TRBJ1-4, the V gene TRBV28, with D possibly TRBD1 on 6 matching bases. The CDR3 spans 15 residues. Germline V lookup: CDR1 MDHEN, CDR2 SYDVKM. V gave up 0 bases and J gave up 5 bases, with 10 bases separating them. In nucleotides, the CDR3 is TGTGCCAGCAGTTTATGGGACAGTCTCAATGAAAAACTGTTTTTT. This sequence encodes CASSLWDSLNEKLFF. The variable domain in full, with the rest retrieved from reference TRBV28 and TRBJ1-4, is DVKVTQSSRYLVKRTGEKVFLECVQDMDHENMFWYRQDPGLGLRLIYFSYDVKMKEKGDIPEGYSVSREKKERFSLILESASTNQTSMYLCASSLWDSLNEKLFFGSGTQLSVL.

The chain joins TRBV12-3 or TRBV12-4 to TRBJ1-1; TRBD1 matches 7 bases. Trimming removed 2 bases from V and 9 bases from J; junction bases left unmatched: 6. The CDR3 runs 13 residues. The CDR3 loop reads CASSLRQGMKAFF. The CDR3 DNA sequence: TGTGCCAGCAGTTTAAGACAGGGCATGAAAGCTTTCTTT.

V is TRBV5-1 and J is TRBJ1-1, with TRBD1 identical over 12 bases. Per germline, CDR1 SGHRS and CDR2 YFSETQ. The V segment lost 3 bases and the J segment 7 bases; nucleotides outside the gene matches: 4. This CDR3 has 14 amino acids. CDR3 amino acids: CASSSGQGAGEAFF. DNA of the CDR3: TGCGCCAGCAGCTCGGGACAGGGGGCCGGTGAAGCTTTCTTT.

This CDR3 reads CASSQPDRGDYGYTF. The CDR3 DNA reads TGTGCCAGCAGCCAGCCGGACAGGGGCGACTATGGCTACACCTTC. This chain uses TRBV5-4 with TRBJ1-2; TRBD1 matches 9 bases. Germline V gene data show CDR1 as SGHNT and CDR2 as YYREEE (reference sequence). The CDR3 extends over 15 amino acids. Germline trimming cut 4 bases from V and 3 bases from J; bases unmatched to any gene: 7.

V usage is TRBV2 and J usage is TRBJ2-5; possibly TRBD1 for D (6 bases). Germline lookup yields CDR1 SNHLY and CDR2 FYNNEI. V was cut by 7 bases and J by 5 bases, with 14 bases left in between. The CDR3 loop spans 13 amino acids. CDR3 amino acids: CASKRSRGETQYF. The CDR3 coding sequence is TGTGCCAGCAAGAGGAGCAGGGGCGAGACCCAGTACTTC.

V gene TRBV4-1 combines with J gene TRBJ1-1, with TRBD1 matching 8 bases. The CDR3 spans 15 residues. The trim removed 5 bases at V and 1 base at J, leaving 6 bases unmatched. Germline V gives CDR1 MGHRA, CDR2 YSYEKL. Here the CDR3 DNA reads TGCGCCAGCAGCTCATCAGGGACAGGGAACACTGAAGCTTTCTTT. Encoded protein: CASSSSGTGNTEAFF.

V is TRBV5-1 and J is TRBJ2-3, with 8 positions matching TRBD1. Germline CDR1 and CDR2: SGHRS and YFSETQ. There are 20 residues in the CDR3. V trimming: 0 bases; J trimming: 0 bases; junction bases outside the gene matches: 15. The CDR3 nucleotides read TGCGCCAGCAGCTTGGGAGCCGGACAGGGCCTCATTACTAGCACAGATACGCAGTATTTT. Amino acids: CASSLGAGQGLITSTDTQYF. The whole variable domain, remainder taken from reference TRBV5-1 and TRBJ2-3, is KAGVTQTPRYLIKTRGQQVTLSCSPISGHRSVSWYQQTPGQGLQFLFEYFSETQRNKGNFPGRFSGRQFSNSRSEMNVSTLELGDSALYLCASSLGAGQGLITSTDTQYFGPGTRLTVL.

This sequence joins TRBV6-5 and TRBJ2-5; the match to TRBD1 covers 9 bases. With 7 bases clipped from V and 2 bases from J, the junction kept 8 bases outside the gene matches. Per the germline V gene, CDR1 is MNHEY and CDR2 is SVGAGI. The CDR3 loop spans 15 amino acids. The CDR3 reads CASNTGQGHQETQYF. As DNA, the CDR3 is TGTGCCAGCAATACGGGACAGGGACATCAAGAGACCCAGTACTTC.

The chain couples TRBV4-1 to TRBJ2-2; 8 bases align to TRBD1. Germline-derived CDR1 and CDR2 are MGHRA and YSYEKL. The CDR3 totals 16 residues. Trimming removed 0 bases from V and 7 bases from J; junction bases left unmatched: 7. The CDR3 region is CASSQEAQGVGGELFF. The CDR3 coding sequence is TGCGCCAGCAGCCAAGAGGCACAGGGGGTGGGCGGGGAGCTGTTTTTT.

DNA of the CDR3: TGCGCCAGCAGCTTTTTGGGACAGGATAATTCACCCCTCCACTTT. Its protein is CASSFLGQDNSPLHF. V usage is TRBV5-1 and J usage is TRBJ1-6, with 8 bases identical to TRBD1. From germline, CDR1 is SGHRS and CDR2 YFSETQ. J gave up 5 bases and V 2 bases, and 3 bases lay outside the gene matches. The length of the CDR3 is 15 residues.

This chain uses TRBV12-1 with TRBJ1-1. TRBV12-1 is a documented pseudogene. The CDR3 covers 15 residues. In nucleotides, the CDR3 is TGTGCCAGCAGCTTTGCGACCCCGATAGACACTGAAGCTTTCTTT. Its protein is CASSFATPIDTEAFF.

The CDR3 nucleotides are TGTGCCAGCAGCTTTCGTGCAGGGGTGAGCTCCTCTGGGGCCAACGTCCTGACTTTC. Residues: CASSFRAGVSSSGANVLTF. The chain joins TRBV7-8 to TRBJ2-6; maybe TRBD1 (6 bases). CDR3 length: 19 residues. The V end was cut by 3 bases, the J end by 0 bases, with 18 bases between. Germline V CDR1 and CDR2: SGHVS, FQNEAQ.

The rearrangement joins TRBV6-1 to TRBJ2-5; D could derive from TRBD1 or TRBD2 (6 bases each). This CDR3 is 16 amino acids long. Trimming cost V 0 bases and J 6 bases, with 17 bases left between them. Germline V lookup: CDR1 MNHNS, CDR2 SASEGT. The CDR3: CASSEAGDLGGKTQYF. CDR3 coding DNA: TGTGCCAGCAGTGAAGCCGGAGACCTAGGGGGGAAGACCCAGTACTTC.

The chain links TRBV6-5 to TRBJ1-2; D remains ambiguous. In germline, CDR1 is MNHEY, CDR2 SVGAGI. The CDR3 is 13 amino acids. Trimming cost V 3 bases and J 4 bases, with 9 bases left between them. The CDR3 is CASSYSRIYGYTF. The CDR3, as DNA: TGTGCCAGCAGTTATTCAAGGATCTATGGCTACACCTTC.

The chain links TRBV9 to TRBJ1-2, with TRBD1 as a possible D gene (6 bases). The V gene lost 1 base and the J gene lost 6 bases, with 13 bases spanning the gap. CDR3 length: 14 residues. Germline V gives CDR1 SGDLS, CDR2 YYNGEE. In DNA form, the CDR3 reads TGTGCCAGCAGCGTACAGGGGAGTCACGATGGCTACACCTTC. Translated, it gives CASSVQGSHDGYTF.

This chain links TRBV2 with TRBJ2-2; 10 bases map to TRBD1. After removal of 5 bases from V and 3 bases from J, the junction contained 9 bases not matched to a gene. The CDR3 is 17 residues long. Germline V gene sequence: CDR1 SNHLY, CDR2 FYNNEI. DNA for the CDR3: TGTGCCAGCAGTAAATACCCGGGACAGGGGTACACCGGGGAGCTGTTTTTT. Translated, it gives CASSKYPGQGYTGELFF.

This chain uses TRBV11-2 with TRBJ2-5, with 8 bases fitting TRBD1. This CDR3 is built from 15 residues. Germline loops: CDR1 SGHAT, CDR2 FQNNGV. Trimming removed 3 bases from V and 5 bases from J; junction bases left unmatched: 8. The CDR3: CASSFDRGRGETQYF. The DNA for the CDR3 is TGTGCCAGCAGCTTCGACAGGGGAAGGGGGGAGACCCAGTACTTC.

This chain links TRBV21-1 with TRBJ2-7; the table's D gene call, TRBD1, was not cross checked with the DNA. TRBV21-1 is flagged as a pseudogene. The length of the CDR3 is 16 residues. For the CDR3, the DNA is TGTGCCAGCAGCAAAGACCTGGCAGGGTCGGGCTACGAGCAGTACTTC. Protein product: CASSKDLAGSGYEQYF.

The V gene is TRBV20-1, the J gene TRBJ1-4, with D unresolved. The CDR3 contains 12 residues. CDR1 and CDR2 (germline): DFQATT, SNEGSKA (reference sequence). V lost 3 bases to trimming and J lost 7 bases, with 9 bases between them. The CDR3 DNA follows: TGCAGTGCTAGTGTCTATGCTGAAAAACTGTTTTTT. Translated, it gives CSASVYAEKLFF.

The CDR3 reads CASSHSQQNIQYF. In DNA, the CDR3 is TGCGCCAGCAGCCACTCACAGCAAAACATTCAGTACTTC. V and J are TRBV10-2 and TRBJ2-4; unclear D gene. With 6 bases removed from V and 5 bases from J, the gap between germline ends came to 11 bases. The CDR3 runs 13 residues. CDR1 and CDR2 from the germline V gene are WSHSY and SAAADI.

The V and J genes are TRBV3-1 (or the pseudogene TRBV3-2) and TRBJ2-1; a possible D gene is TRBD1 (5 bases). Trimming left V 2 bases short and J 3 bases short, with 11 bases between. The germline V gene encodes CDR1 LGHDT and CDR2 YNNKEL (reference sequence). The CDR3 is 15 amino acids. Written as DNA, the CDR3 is TGTGCCAGCAGCCAACCGTTCGACAGCTACAATGAGCAGTTCTTC. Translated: CASSQPFDSYNEQFF.

This CDR3 reads CASSEGPSYYNSPLHF. The CDR3 bases are TGTGCCAGCAGTGAGGGACCCTCCTACTATAATTCACCCCTCCACTTT. This chain links TRBV25-1 with TRBJ1-6; possibly TRBD1 for D (5 bases). Germline lookup yields CDR1 MGHDK and CDR2 SYGVNS. The CDR3 spans 16 residues. The ends were cut back, 3 bases at V and 3 bases at J, with 12 bases in the middle. Full variable domain (missing parts from reference TRBV25-1 and TRBJ1-6): EADIYQTPRYLVIGTGKKITLECSQTMGHDKMYWYQQDPGMELHLIHYSYGVNSTEKGDLSSESTVSRIRTEHFPLTLESARPSHTSQYLCASSEGPSYYNSPLHFGNGTRLTVT.

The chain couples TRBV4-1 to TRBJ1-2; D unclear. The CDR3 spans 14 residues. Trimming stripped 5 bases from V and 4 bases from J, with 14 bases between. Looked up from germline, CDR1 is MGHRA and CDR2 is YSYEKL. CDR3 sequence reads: CASSAALFGYGYTF. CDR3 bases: TGCGCCAGCAGCGCCGCTCTATTCGGCTATGGCTACACCTTC.

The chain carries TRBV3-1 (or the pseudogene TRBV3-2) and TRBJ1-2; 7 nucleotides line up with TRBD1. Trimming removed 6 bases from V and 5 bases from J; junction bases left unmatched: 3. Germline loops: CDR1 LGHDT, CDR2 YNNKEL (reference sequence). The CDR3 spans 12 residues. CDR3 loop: CASSGTVYGYTF. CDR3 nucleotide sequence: TGTGCCAGCAGTGGGACAGTTTATGGCTACACCTTC.